Listed here are 26 T cell receptor beta chains from one sample, sequenced in a study of radiation and T cells in renal cell carcinoma. Time point: blood 2 weeks post-SBRT. Treatment noted: 15 Gy SBRT to primary tumor, nephrectomy 4 weeks later. Repertoires were generated with immunoSEQ multiplex PCR, while TCRdb's copy carries only in-frame clones and drops some. Of tens of thousands of clones in the sample, 65% to 90% were seen once. The sequencing used blood, collected from a patient whose treatment included radiotherapy and nephrectomy. The receptors originated from a woman in her forties or fifties with renal cell carcinoma.

CDR3 coding DNA: TGTGCCAGCAGCGCGCCCGGGAGTTTGAACACTGAAGCTTTCTTT. This translates into CASSAPGSLNTEAFF. The chain couples TRBV9 to TRBJ1-1, with no clear D. CDR1 and CDR2 (germline): SGDLS, YYNGEE. The length of the CDR3 is 15 residues. The V and J ends lost 3 bases and 0 bases respectively, with 12 bases between them.

This chain uses TRBV30 with TRBJ1-1; 7 bases match TRBD1. V gave up 5 bases and J gave up 2 bases; unmatched junction bases: 5. Germline values: CDR1 GTSNPN, CDR2 SVGIG (reference sequence). The CDR3 covers 13 residues. The chain's CDR3 is CAWGWDRNTEAFF. In nucleotides, the CDR3 is TGTGCCTGGGGGTGGGACAGAAACACTGAAGCTTTCTTT.

The chain carries TRBV7-9 and TRBJ1-6, with TRBD1 matching 7 bases. CDR1 and CDR2 from the germline V gene are SEHNR and FQNEAQ (reference sequence). After removal of 8 bases from V and 10 bases from J, the junction contained 14 bases not matched to a gene. CDR3 length equals 15 residues. The CDR3 region has the DNA TGTGCCAGCGCTACAGGGGTTAGAATCCGGTCACCCCTCCACTTT. Protein product: CASATGVRIRSPLHF. Full variable domain (missing parts from reference TRBV7-9 and TRBJ1-6): DTGVSQNPRHKITKRGQNVTFRCDPISEHNRLYWYRQTLGQGPEFLTYFQNEAQLEKSRLLSDRFSAERPKGSFSTLEIQRTEQGDSAMYLCASATGVRIRSPLHFGNGTRLTVT.

In its sample, this clone was seen a few times. The chain couples TRBV4-1 to TRBJ2-1; D possibly corresponds to TRBD2 (6 bases). CDR3 length: 15 amino acids. Germline V CDR1 and CDR2: MGHRA, YSYEKL. Trimming left V 1 base short and J 11 bases short, with 18 bases between. CDR3 sequence: CASSQGKSRDSKQFF. For the CDR3, the DNA is TGCGCCAGCAGCCAAGGGAAATCCCGGGACTCTAAGCAGTTCTTC.

The CDR3 reads CASGSSVPYEQYF. The DNA for the CDR3 is TGTGCCAGCGGAAGTAGCGTTCCCTACGAGCAGTACTTC. The chain recombines TRBV28 with TRBJ2-7; a weak D match, TRBD2 (5 bases). V gave up 8 bases and J gave up 2 bases, with 13 bases separating them. The V gene's germline CDR1 is MDHEN and CDR2 SYDVKM. The CDR3 is made up of 13 amino acids.

This clone was picked up many times. The chain links TRBV18 to TRBJ1-1; weak D call: TRBD1 (6 bases). This CDR3 has 13 amino acids. The germline CDR1 and CDR2 sequences are KGHSH and LQKENI. V lost 3 bases to trimming and J lost 1 base, with 6 bases between them. In DNA, the CDR3 is TGTGCCAGCTCACCGGGACAGAACACTGAAGCTTTCTTT. This sequence encodes CASSPGQNTEAFF.

The DNA of the CDR3 is TGTGCCAGCCCTGGACAGACCTACGAGCAGTACTTC. Translation: CASPGQTYEQYF. J is TRBJ2-7 and V is TRBV27; tentative D call: TRBD1 (6 bases). The ends were cut back, 8 bases at V and 2 bases at J, with 10 bases in the middle. The germline V gene has CDR1 MNHEY and CDR2 SMNVEV (reference sequence). This CDR3 has 12 residues.

The CDR3 DNA sequence: TGTGCCAGCAGCTTAGTGGGGGGGTCGGACCCCTCCTACGAGCAGTACTTC. As protein: CASSLVGGSDPSYEQYF. The chain carries TRBV7-2 and TRBJ2-7; 7 nucleotides align to TRBD2. The ends lost 1 base at V and 0 bases at J; junction bases unmatched: 9. This CDR3 comprises 17 residues. In germline, CDR1 is SGHTA, CDR2 FQGNSA.

The V call is TRBV6-1, the J call TRBJ1-1; perhaps TRBD1 as D (5 bases). Looked up from germline, CDR1 is MNHNS and CDR2 is SASEGT. This CDR3 is 13 amino acids long. Trimming removed 2 bases at V and 4 bases at J, with 8 bases between. The CDR3 DNA sequence: TGTGCCAGCAGTGAACAGGGTGGCACTGAAGCTTTCTTT. Amino acids: CASSEQGGTEAFF.

The genes are TRBV6-5 and TRBJ1-4; unclear D gene. The CDR3 is made up of 15 amino acids. Per the germline V gene, CDR1 is MNHEY and CDR2 is SVGAGI. V dropped 0 bases and J dropped 7 bases, with 12 bases sitting between them. The CDR3 DNA is TGTGCCAGCAGTTACTCTGGGTATAGGACTGAAAAACTGTTTTTT. This encodes CASSYSGYRTEKLFF.

V usage is TRBV5-4 and J usage is TRBJ1-2; 7 nucleotides align to TRBD1. The germline V gene encodes CDR1 SGHNT and CDR2 YYREEE (reference sequence). After removal of 4 bases from V and 1 base from J, the junction contained 13 bases not matched to a gene. The CDR3 is 17 amino acids. CDR3 sequence: CASSEGTALENNYGYTF. CDR3 DNA sequence: TGTGCCAGCAGCGAAGGGACAGCTCTAGAAAATAACTATGGCTACACCTTC.

The V call is TRBV27, the J call TRBJ1-1, with 9 nucleotides matching TRBD1. The CDR3 covers 18 residues. V was pared by 1 base and J by 4 bases, with 13 bases of the junction left unmatched. The germline CDR1 and CDR2 sequences are MNHEY and SMNVEV (reference sequence). The CDR3 loop is CASSLYVPGQGLGTEAFF. The CDR3 DNA reads as TGTGCCAGCAGTTTATACGTCCCGGGACAGGGATTGGGCACTGAAGCTTTCTTT.

The chain couples TRBV28 to TRBJ1-1; D possibly corresponds to TRBD1 (5 bases). V lost 11 bases to trimming and J lost 5 bases, with 15 bases between them. CDR1 is MDHEN, CDR2 SYDVKM, per germline. The CDR3 is made up of 12 amino acids. The CDR3 loop is CAGWTKGTEAFF. In nucleotides, the CDR3 is TGTGCCGGCTGGACAAAGGGGACTGAAGCTTTCTTT. The full variable domain, in which reference TRBV28 and TRBJ1-1 provide the parts outside the CDR3, is DVKVTQSSRYLVKRTGEKVFLECVQDMDHENMFWYRQDPGLGLRLIYFSYDVKMKEKGDIPEGYSVSREKKERFSLILESASTNQTSMYLCAGWTKGTEAFFGQGTRLTVV.

The V call is TRBV7-2, the J call TRBJ2-7, with 8 nucleotides matching TRBD1. J was trimmed by 6 bases and V by 5 bases; bases with no gene match: 6. The CDR3 loop spans 13 amino acids. In germline, CDR1 is SGHTA, CDR2 FQGNSA. The CDR3 protein is CASSPRTGIEQYF. DNA for the CDR3: TGTGCCAGCAGCCCCCGGACAGGGATCGAGCAGTACTTC.

This sequence joins TRBV6-5 and TRBJ1-1, with D unresolved. V lost 2 bases and J 6 bases, leaving 10 bases between the germline ends. Germline V lookup: CDR1 MNHEY, CDR2 SVGAGI. This CDR3 is 13 amino acids long. The CDR3 loop is CASSYPDGAEAFF. CDR3 DNA sequence: TGTGCCAGCAGTTACCCAGACGGGGCTGAAGCTTTCTTT.

The chain has TRBV30 and TRBJ2-7, with 8 bases that match TRBD2. The CDR3 spans 14 residues. The V and J ends lost 3 bases and 3 bases, in that order; junction bases with no gene match: 7. Germline CDR1 is GTSNPN and CDR2 is SVGIG (reference sequence). In nucleotides, the CDR3 is TGTGCCTGGAGGGGGACTAGTTTTGTCTACGAGCAGTACTTC. Its protein is CAWRGTSFVYEQYF.

The chain is built from TRBV11-2 and TRBJ1-3, with TRBD1 as a possible D gene (5 bases). Germline CDR1 SGHAT, CDR2 FQNNGV. Trimming shortened V by 1 base and J by 2 bases, and 12 bases separated the two germline ends. This CDR3 spans 16 amino acids. CDR3 DNA sequence: TGTGCCAGCAGCTTAGGACTAGCGGGGGCTGGAAACACCATATATTTT. Encoded protein: CASSLGLAGAGNTIYF.

The rearrangement joins TRBV7-8 to TRBJ2-7; a weak D match, TRBD1 (6 bases). This CDR3 contains 15 residues. Trimming stripped 5 bases from V and 7 bases from J, with 21 bases between. Germline CDR1 and CDR2: SGHVS and FQNEAQ. This CDR3 is CASSPTTGSNLEQYF. The CDR3 coding sequence is TGTGCCAGCAGCCCCACGACAGGTAGTAATTTGGAGCAGTACTTC.

With respect to this clone: An end of the junction does not agree with germline; a read error may underlie this. The CDR3 DNA reads as TGTGCCAGCAGCGTAGACACCAGGGGAGAGACCCAGTACTTC. Amino acid sequence: CASSVDTRGETQYF. The chain carries TRBV11-2 and TRBJ2-5, with TRBD1 as a possible D gene (6 bases). This CDR3 comprises 14 residues. The V gene's germline CDR1 is SGHAT and CDR2 FQNNGV.

The chain recombines TRBV6-6 with TRBJ2-1, with 8 nucleotides matching TRBD2. The V and J ends lost 0 bases and 9 bases, in that order; junction bases with no gene match: 10. Germline assignment: CDR1 MNHNY and CDR2 SVGAGI (reference sequence). This CDR3 comprises 16 residues. The CDR3 DNA follows: TGTGCCAGCAGTTACTCTCCTAGGACTAGCATCAGTGAGCAGTTCTTC. Its protein product is CASSYSPRTSISEQFF.

This clone was recorded only once. The chain is built from TRBV11-2 and TRBJ2-2; D uncertain. Trimming removed 0 bases from V and 6 bases from J, with 5 bases in between. This CDR3 contains 13 residues. The germline gives CDR1 SGHAT, CDR2 FQNNGV. The CDR3 bases are TGTGCCAGCAGCTTAGATCATGCCGGGGAGCTGTTTTTT. Amino acids: CASSLDHAGELFF. The whole variable domain, filled in from reference TRBV11-2 and TRBJ2-2, reads EAGVAQSPRYKIIEKRQSVAFWCNPISGHATLYWYQQILGQGPKLLIQFQNNGVVDDSQLPKDRFSAERLKGVDSTLKIQPAKLEDSAVYLCASSLDHAGELFFGEGSRLTVL.

The chain couples TRBV7-8 to TRBJ2-1, with a tentative D call TRBD2 (5 bases). The CDR3 contains 19 residues. Germline V gives CDR1 SGHVS, CDR2 FQNEAQ. V was cut by 0 bases and J by 5 bases, with 23 bases left in between. CDR3 sequence: CASSLAPRGFALGNNEQFF. CDR3 in DNA: TGTGCCAGCAGCTTAGCGCCACGGGGTTTCGCGCTTGGAAACAATGAGCAGTTCTTC.

The V gene is TRBV7-9, the J gene TRBJ1-6, with D tentatively TRBD1 (5 bases). The CDR3 consists of 16 residues. Between the trimmed V and J ends, which lost 3 bases and 0 bases, there was a span of 9 bases. CDR1 and CDR2 from the germline V gene are SEHNR and FQNEAQ (reference sequence). The CDR3 loop is CASSFREGSYNSPLHF. The CDR3 coding sequence is TGTGCCAGCAGCTTCAGGGAGGGCTCCTATAATTCACCCCTCCACTTT.

This chain uses TRBV28 with TRBJ1-2; 8 bases fit TRBD1. V lost 6 bases to trimming and J lost 10 bases; unmatched junction nucleotides: 4. Germline V lookup: CDR1 MDHEN, CDR2 SYDVKM. The CDR3 has 11 amino acids. CDR3 in amino acids: CASRSQGVYTF. Written as DNA, the CDR3 is TGTGCCAGCAGATCACAGGGGGTCTACACCTTC.

The gene calls are TRBV7-9 and TRBJ2-1; maybe TRBD1 (5 bases). Germline assignment: CDR1 SEHNR and CDR2 FQNEAQ (reference sequence). This CDR3 comprises 16 residues. Trimming shortened V by 4 bases and J by 3 bases, and 16 bases separated the two germline ends. For the CDR3, the DNA is TGTGCCAGCAGCTCACAGGCAGGCCAGATCTACAATGAGCAGTTCTTC. It codes for CASSSQAGQIYNEQFF.

The chain links TRBV7-9 to TRBJ1-4, with TRBD1 as a possible D gene (6 bases). This CDR3 comprises 14 residues. Germline V CDR1 and CDR2: SEHNR, FQNEAQ (reference sequence). The ends were cut back, 3 bases at V and 4 bases at J, with 9 bases in the middle. This CDR3 is CASSFSGVNEKLFF. The CDR3 nucleotides are TGTGCCAGCAGCTTCTCAGGGGTTAATGAAAAACTGTTTTTT.